The 15 T cell receptor beta chains reported below all come from one sample, sequenced in a study of OX40 agonist ivuxolimab in advanced cancers. Sequencing was performed with immunoSEQ multiplex PCR; in TCRdb, only in-frame clones are kept and a portion is missing. The top ten clones hold less than 0.75% of a sample with about 80,000 clones, 90% to 95% of them seen once. The sequencing used CD4+ or CD8+ T cells sorted from blood, collected in a trial of the OX40 agonist ivuxolimab. These receptors came from an adult with an advanced solid tumor such as melanoma, head and neck, liver or kidney cancer.

The genes are TRBV7-8 and TRBJ1-2, with D hard to call. Germline V gene lookup returns CDR1 SGHVS and CDR2 FQNEAQ. This CDR3 contains 13 residues. V lost 2 bases and J 2 bases, leaving 6 bases between the germline ends. The CDR3 here is CASSLFRNYGYTF. The CDR3 DNA is TGTGCCAGCAGCTTATTCCGAAACTATGGCTACACCTTC.

On this clone itself: In the same sample, other DNA sequences code for this CDR3. The CDR3 is CASSPGSNQPQHF. CDR3 nucleotides: TGTGCCAGCTCACCCGGTAGCAATCAGCCCCAGCATTTT. The J gene is TRBJ1-5, the V gene TRBV18; D call uncertain. CDR1 KGHSH and CDR2 LQKENI come from the germline V gene. Deletions cut 3 bases from V and 0 bases from J, with 3 bases between. The CDR3 extends over 13 amino acids.

The chain recombines TRBV5-1 with TRBJ2-3, with TRBD2 identical over 15 bases. In germline, CDR1 is SGHRS, CDR2 YFSETQ. V lost 4 bases to trimming and J lost 3 bases; unmatched junction nucleotides: 21. The CDR3 loop spans 22 amino acids. CDR3: CASSPGQQRTSGRAWRTDTQYF. For the CDR3, the DNA is TGCGCCAGCAGCCCGGGACAGCAGAGGACTAGCGGGAGGGCCTGGCGGACAGATACGCAGTATTTT.

In its sample, this clone was seen once. This rearrangement joins TRBV12-5 to TRBJ2-2, with 10 bases aligning to TRBD1. Trimming took 8 bases from V and 3 from J; bases not matched to a gene: 12. Germline CDR1 is LGHNT and CDR2 is FRNRAP. This CDR3 is built from 17 residues. The CDR3 sequence: CASSPLLGQGDTGELFF. In nucleotides, the CDR3 is TGTGCTAGTTCCCCCCTACTAGGACAGGGGGACACCGGGGAGCTGTTTTTT.

This sequence joins TRBV7-9 and TRBJ2-4, with D maybe TRBD1 (5 bases). In germline, CDR1 is SEHNR, CDR2 FQNEAQ (reference sequence). The V end lost 5 bases, the J end lost 0 bases, and 14 bases lay between the germline ends. This CDR3 has 16 amino acids. The chain's CDR3 is CASSQTTVLAKNIQYF. The CDR3 coding sequence is TGTGCCAGCAGCCAAACGACAGTCCTAGCCAAAAACATTCAGTACTTC.

This chain connects TRBV2 to TRBJ1-5; D unresolved. The CDR3 length is 13 residues. Germline CDR1 and CDR2: SNHLY and FYNNEI. Trimming took off 7 bases at V and 7 bases at J, with 14 bases between the two ends. CDR3 protein: CASKGEGLQPQHF. CDR3 nucleotides: TGTGCCAGCAAAGGCGAGGGTTTGCAGCCCCAGCATTTT. Using reference TRBV2 and TRBJ1-5 for the parts outside the CDR3, the full variable domain is EPEVTQTPSHQVTQMGQEVILRCVPISNHLYFYWYRQILGQKVEFLVSFYNNEISEKSEIFDDQFSVERPDGSNFTLKIRSTKLEDSAMYFCASKGEGLQPQHFGDGTRLSIL.

The chain uses TRBV6-6 and TRBJ1-5, with no clear D. Trimming shortened V by 7 bases and J by 6 bases, and 16 bases separated the two germline ends. This CDR3 has 14 amino acids. Looked up from germline, CDR1 is MNHNY and CDR2 is SVGAGI (reference sequence). The chain's CDR3 is CASNPVDPGQPQHF. Written as DNA, the CDR3 is TGTGCCAGCAATCCTGTGGATCCGGGTCAGCCCCAGCATTTT.

J is TRBJ2-4 and V is TRBV18; D remains ambiguous. The CDR3 consists of 15 residues. V gave up 3 bases and J gave up 0 bases, with 9 bases separating them. Germline-derived CDR1 and CDR2 are KGHSH and LQKENI. CDR3 sequence: CASSPENLAKNIQYF. The CDR3, as DNA: TGTGCCAGCTCACCGGAAAACCTAGCCAAAAACATTCAGTACTTC. Full variable domain (outside the CDR3, taken from reference TRBV18 and TRBJ2-4): NAGVMQNPRHLVRRRGQEARLRCSPMKGHSHVYWYRQLPEEGLKFMVYLQKENIIDESGMPKERFSAEFPKEGPSILRIQQVVRGDSAAYFCASSPENLAKNIQYFGAGTRLSVL.

This clone showed up just once. This sequence joins TRBV5-6 and TRBJ2-1; the match to TRBD2 covers 14 bases. Germline trimming cut 6 bases from V and 5 bases from J; bases unmatched to any gene: 10. Germline V gene lookup returns CDR1 SGHDT and CDR2 YYEEEE. The CDR3 loop spans 17 amino acids. The CDR3 reads CASTLLSGLAGDNEQFF. CDR3 DNA: TGTGCCAGCACCCTCCTTTCGGGACTAGCGGGAGACAATGAGCAGTTCTTC.

V is TRBV5-1 and J is TRBJ1-1; the D gene is possibly TRBD1 (5 bases). The CDR3 runs 14 residues. The V and J ends lost 0 bases and 4 bases respectively, with 10 bases between them. Germline CDR1 reads SGHRS; CDR2 reads YFSETQ. The CDR3 sequence: CASSLAAQGTEAFF. CDR3 bases: TGCGCCAGCAGCTTGGCAGCTCAGGGCACTGAAGCTTTCTTT.

The chain recombines TRBV6-1 with TRBJ1-2; TRBD1 matches at 11 bases. The germline V gene has CDR1 MNHNS and CDR2 SASEGT. The CDR3 totals 17 residues. V lost 4 bases, J lost 0 bases, and 7 bases stayed unmatched. This CDR3 is CASSGLGDRGSNYGYTF. DNA of the CDR3: TGTGCCAGCAGTGGACTAGGGGACAGGGGGTCTAACTATGGCTACACCTTC.

The J gene is TRBJ2-6, the V gene TRBV19; possible D gene TRBD1, 5 bases. This CDR3 region has 15 residues. V was shortened by 3 bases and J by 4 bases, with 10 bases between the two germline ends. Germline CDR1 and CDR2: LNHDA and SQIVND (reference sequence). Written as DNA, the CDR3 is TGTGCCAGTAGTATTGCGACAGCGGGGGCCAACGTCCTGACTTTC. Amino acids: CASSIATAGANVLTF.

The V call is TRBV5-4, the J call TRBJ2-1; D is unresolved. The V end lost 0 bases, the J end lost 3 bases, and 4 bases lay between the germline ends. Germline assignment: CDR1 SGHNT and CDR2 YYREEE (reference sequence). CDR3 length: 13 residues. The CDR3 loop reads CASSLGSYNEQFF. CDR3 DNA: TGTGCCAGCAGCTTGGGGAGCTACAATGAGCAGTTCTTC.

As DNA, the CDR3 is TGTGCCAGTAGAAAAACAGGGGGCACCTTAAACTATGGCTACACCTTC. This codes for CASRKTGGTLNYGYTF. This chain links TRBV19 with TRBJ1-2; 9 nucleotides line up with TRBD1. There are 16 residues in the CDR3. The germline gives CDR1 LNHDA, CDR2 SQIVND (reference sequence). With V trimmed by 6 bases and J by 2 bases, 10 bases remained unmatched.

The chain is built from TRBV14 and TRBJ1-3; D gene uncertain. In germline, CDR1 is SGHDN, CDR2 FVKESK. CDR3 length equals 12 residues. Trimming cost V 1 base and J 6 bases, with 4 bases left between them. CDR3 region: CASSQVLNTIYF. The CDR3 DNA sequence: TGTGCCAGCAGCCAAGTGCTAAACACCATATATTTT.